These 10 T cell receptor beta chains share one sample of origin, sequenced in a study of identical twins. Each CDR3 protein gets one entry after TCRdb re-called the 5' RACE reads with MiXCR. The sample consists of more than 600,000 distinct CDR3 sequences, roughly 18% of them appearing once. The same sample was also used in a study of T cells expressing NK-cell markers.

The sequencing input was PBMCs. The receptors here all came from a woman aged 18-35 years in good health.

The V gene is TRBV11-3, the J gene TRBJ2-1; 7 nucleotides align to TRBD2. J was trimmed by 0 bases and V by 1 base; bases with no gene match: 3. The CDR3 contains 16 residues. Germline V lookup: CDR1 SGHNT, CDR2 YENEEA. The CDR3 sequence: CASSLAAGTSYNEQFF. The CDR3 DNA sequence: TGTGCCAGCAGCTTAGCAGCGGGAACCTCCTACAATGAGCAGTTCTTC.

V is TRBV5-6 and J is TRBJ2-7, with unresolved D. The V and J ends lost 0 bases and 2 bases respectively, with 12 bases between them. The CDR3 covers 15 residues. Germline V gives CDR1 SGHDT, CDR2 YYEEEE. CDR3 nucleotides: TGTGCCAGCAGCTTGGGGCCGCCCGCGCCCTACGAGCAGTACTTC. This encodes CASSLGPPAPYEQYF.

The chain is built from TRBV6-2 or TRBV6-3 and TRBJ2-1, with 10 bases aligning to TRBD2. In germline, CDR1 is MNHEY, CDR2 SVGEGT. After removal of 2 bases from V and 7 bases from J, the junction contained 8 bases not matched to a gene. CDR3 length equals 16 residues. In DNA form, the CDR3 reads TGTGCCAGCAGTTACCCTAGCGGGAGTGTGGGTAATGAGCAGTTCTTC. Translated: CASSYPSGSVGNEQFF.

This clonotype came up a few times. This chain links TRBV4-3 with TRBJ2-3; D tentatively fits TRBD1 or TRBD2 (5 bases each). Germline lookup yields CDR1 LGHNA and CDR2 YSLEER. This CDR3 has 12 amino acids. Trimming took 4 bases from V and 7 from J, leaving 9 bases between them. The CDR3 region is CASSPEGHTQYF. The CDR3 nucleotides are TGCGCCAGCAGCCCCGAGGGACATACGCAGTATTTT.

This clonotype has a handful of counts. The chain is built from TRBV20-1 and TRBJ2-3; 11 nucleotides align to TRBD2. V lost 5 bases to trimming and J lost 2 bases; unmatched junction nucleotides: 6. The CDR3 consists of 15 residues. In germline, CDR1 is DFQATT, CDR2 SNEGSKA (reference sequence). The CDR3 bases are TGCAGTGCTGTAGCGGGAGGGCAATCCACAGATACGCAGTATTTT. Protein: CSAVAGGQSTDTQYF.

CDR3 residues: CASSFRGRSIETQYF. The DNA for the CDR3 is TGTGCCAGCAGCTTCAGAGGACGTAGTATTGAGACCCAGTACTTC. The chain is built from TRBV11-2 and TRBJ2-5; D ambiguous. Germline CDR1 SGHAT, CDR2 FQNNGV. Trimming took 3 bases from V and 5 from J, leaving 16 bases between them. The CDR3 loop spans 15 amino acids.

This clonotype has just a few counts. The chain couples TRBV6-5 to TRBJ1-4; 7 nucleotides match TRBD1. The CDR3 is 12 residues long. CDR1 MNHEY and CDR2 SVGAGI come from the germline V gene. Trimming took 5 bases from V and 7 from J; bases not matched to a gene: 1. The CDR3 reads CASSRQGEKLFF. The CDR3 region has the DNA TGTGCCAGCAGTAGACAGGGTGAAAAACTGTTTTTT.

The gene calls are TRBV20-1 and TRBJ2-7; 10 bases fit TRBD2. Unmatched junction bases numbered 5, after V lost 1 base and J lost 5 bases. This CDR3 comprises 14 residues. Germline V gene sequence: CDR1 DFQATT, CDR2 SNEGSKA (reference sequence). The CDR3 DNA is TGCAGTGCTAGAGTTGCTAGCGGGAGCGACGAGCAGTACTTC. It specifies CSARVASGSDEQYF.

This chain uses TRBV23-1 with TRBJ2-7; D gene unclear. TRBV23-1 is identified as an open reading frame with a role that is uncertain. This CDR3 has 10 residues. The V end was cut by 7 bases, the J end by 3 bases, with 4 bases between. This chain's CDR3 is CASIHYEQYF. As DNA, the CDR3 is TGCGCCAGCATCCACTACGAGCAGTACTTC.

The genes are TRBV6-1 and TRBJ2-2; a weak D match, TRBD1 (6 bases). The V end was cut by 7 bases, the J end by 5 bases, with 17 bases between. CDR3 length equals 15 residues. In germline, CDR1 is MNHNS, CDR2 SASEGT. The CDR3 nucleotides are TGTGCCAGCATCCCCGGACTGACAGGAACCGGGGAGCTGTTTTTT. This sequence encodes CASIPGLTGTGELFF.